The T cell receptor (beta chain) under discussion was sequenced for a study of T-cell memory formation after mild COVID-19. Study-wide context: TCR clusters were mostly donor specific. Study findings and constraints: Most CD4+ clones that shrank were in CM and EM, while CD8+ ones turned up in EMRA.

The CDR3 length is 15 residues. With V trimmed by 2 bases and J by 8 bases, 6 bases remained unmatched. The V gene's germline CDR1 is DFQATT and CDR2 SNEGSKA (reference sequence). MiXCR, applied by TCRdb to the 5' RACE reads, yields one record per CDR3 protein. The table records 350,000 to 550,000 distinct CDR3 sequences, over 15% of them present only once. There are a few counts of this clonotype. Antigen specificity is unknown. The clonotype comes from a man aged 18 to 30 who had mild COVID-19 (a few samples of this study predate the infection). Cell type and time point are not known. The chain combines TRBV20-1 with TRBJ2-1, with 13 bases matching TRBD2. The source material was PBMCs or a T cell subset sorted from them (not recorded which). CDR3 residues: CSARTTSGGFYEQFF. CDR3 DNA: TGCAGTGCTAGAACGACTAGCGGGGGGTTCTATGAGCAGTTCTTC.